This record concerns one TCR beta chain sequence. What it binds is unknown. The CDR3 goes on 3 residues after the read ends, and that part is filled in from the germline J gene. The entry originates in a study of T cells in women clearing cervical HPV infection. Across the study: Control women cleared a single incident HPV16 infection within 12 months. HLA type stays a possible confounder, typing being limited.

Measured with immunoSEQ multiplex PCR; TCRdb has only the in-frame clones, and not every one. The sample's table shows some 28,000 clones. CDR3 length equals 14 residues. Germline loops: CDR1 SGHTA, CDR2 FQGTGA. Study conclusions and caveats: CIN3+ cases had significantly higher TCR richness than controls; evenness did not differ. TRBV6-7 abundance was lower in cases than controls (roughly 0.11% versus 0.16%).

The TCR comes from a woman between 18 and 75 years old with a cervical HPV16 infection that either progressed to CIN3+ or cleared (not recorded which). The source material was blood buffy coat. This chain joins TRBV7-3 and TRBJ2-2; a possible D gene is TRBD1 (6 bases). Partial CDR3 DNA: TGTGCCAGCTCCTTGGGGGCCAGGGAAGGATCG. Its protein is CASSLGAREGS. The full CDR3 is CASSLGAREGSLFF.